These 24 T cell receptor beta chains originate from one sample sequenced in a study of T cells in Graves' hyperthyroidism and ophthalmopathy. Researchers amplified the TCR beta CDR3 regions from RNA transcripts. Primed by the HTBI set, a first-round RT-PCR was run on the TCR CDR3. TCRdb fed the multiplex PCR reads into MiXCR, producing one record per CDR3 protein. The sample includes 600,000 to 800,000 distinct CDR3 sequences, 30% to 40% seen only once; the top ten take about a third. The specimen sequenced was blood. The receptors shown here come from a woman aged 40 to 50 with Graves' hyperthyroidism.

This clonotype was seen only a few times. A much larger clone sits a single nucleotide away, making a read error possible. The chain employs TRBV10-1 and TRBJ2-7; 9 positions match TRBD1. The CDR3 is made up of 14 amino acids. Germline CDR1 WNHNN, CDR2 SYGVQD (reference sequence). CDR3 DNA: TGCGCCAGCACGCCCGGACAGGGGTCCTACGAGCAGCACTTC. Encoded protein: CASTPGQGSYEQHF.

This clonotype is a singleton in its sample. The chain is built from TRBV25-1 and TRBJ1-4; D unresolved. Trimming took 6 bases from V and 8 from J, leaving 22 bases between them. The CDR3 covers 16 residues. CDR1 MGHDK and CDR2 SYGVNS come from the germline V gene. The CDR3 is CASSHQSVQITEKLFF. CDR3 sequence (DNA): TGTGCCAGCAGCCACCAGAGTGTCCAGATTACCGAAAAACTGTTTTTT.

In its sample, this clonotype was seen a few times. V is TRBV7-9 and J is TRBJ1-5; D may be TRBD1 (6 bases). CDR3 length: 16 residues. V was clipped by 2 bases and J by 6 bases, with 17 bases between them. The germline CDR1 and CDR2 sequences are SEHNR and FQNEAQ (reference sequence). For the CDR3, the DNA is TGTGCCAGCAGCTTAAGTTTTGGGACAAACAGTCAGCCCCAGCATTTT. Protein product: CASSLSFGTNSQPQHF.

Note on this clonotype: It may be a read error: a sequence one base away is much more abundant. The chain employs TRBV19 and TRBJ1-2; unclear D gene. Deletions cut 7 bases from V and 0 bases from J, with 9 bases between. The CDR3 runs to 13 residues. Germline values: CDR1 LNHDA, CDR2 SQIVND (reference sequence). DNA of the CDR3: TGTGCCAGTACTGCCCCACCTAACTATGGCTACACCTTC. It encodes CASTAPPNYGYTF.

This clonotype has a count of ten or more. The rearrangement uses TRBV10-1 and TRBJ2-7; D is undetermined. Germline-derived CDR1 and CDR2 are WNHNN and SYGVQD (reference sequence). The V gene lost 2 bases and the J gene lost 0 bases, with 5 bases spanning the gap. The CDR3 runs to 13 residues. The CDR3 loop reads CASSERASYEQYF. CDR3 DNA: TGCGCCAGCAGTGAGAGGGCCTCCTACGAGCAGTACTTC.

The chain is built from TRBV10-3 and TRBJ1-5; D may be TRBD1 (5 bases). Germline V gene sequence: CDR1 ENHRY, CDR2 SYGVKD. Between the trimmed V and J ends, which lost 6 bases and 8 bases, there was a span of 23 bases. The CDR3 consists of 16 residues. The CDR3 DNA sequence: TGTGCCATCAGCCGGACGGGCAGGGTGGTCGCGGAGCCCCAGCATTTT. This sequence encodes CAISRTGRVVAEPQHF.

This clonotype was counted between two and nine times. This chain joins TRBV19 and TRBJ2-7; TRBD2 matches 8 bases. The CDR3 is 17 amino acids. V lost 2 bases to trimming and J lost 0 bases; unmatched junction nucleotides: 9. The germline CDR1 and CDR2 sequences are LNHDA and SQIVND (reference sequence). CDR3 sequence reads: CASSILSSGPSSYEQYF. CDR3 DNA sequence: TGTGCCAGTAGTATACTGTCTAGCGGGCCGAGCTCCTACGAGCAGTACTTC.

As concerns this clonotype: Germline is not matched at one junction end, which may reflect a read error. The chain combines TRBV29-1 with TRBJ2-7; possibly TRBD2 for D (5 bases). This CDR3 region has 11 residues. CDR1 SQVTM and CDR2 ANQGSEA come from the germline V gene. The CDR3 is CASVGAYEQYF. In DNA form, the CDR3 reads TGTGCCAGCGTGGGAGCGTACGAGCAGTACTTC.

This clonotype was counted ten times or more. V is TRBV7-9 and J is TRBJ1-1; possibly TRBD1 for D (5 bases). V lost 3 bases to trimming and J lost 6 bases, with 8 bases between them. Germline V gene data show CDR1 as SEHNR and CDR2 as FQNEAQ (reference sequence). This CDR3 is built from 12 residues. The CDR3, as DNA: TGTGCCAGCAGCTTGCGGGACCCTGAAGCTTTCTTT. Amino acids: CASSLRDPEAFF.

This clonotype was observed at least ten times. This chain connects TRBV10-1 to TRBJ1-1; D call uncertain. The CDR3 loop spans 12 amino acids. Trimming removed 4 bases from V and 2 bases from J, with 5 bases in between. Germline V gene lookup returns CDR1 WNHNN and CDR2 SYGVQD (reference sequence). The CDR3 sequence is CASSGSNTEAFF. CDR3 nucleotide sequence: TGCGCCAGCAGTGGCAGCAACACTGAAGCTTTCTTT.

The gene calls are TRBV28 and TRBJ2-7; D is uncertain. The CDR3 covers 17 residues. The V gene's germline CDR1 is MDHEN and CDR2 SYDVKM. V was trimmed by 4 bases and J by 0 bases, leaving 19 bases between them. The CDR3 region has the DNA TGTGCCAGCAGTTATACGACCTCGACTCATACCTCCTACGAGCAGTACTTC. The encoded protein is CASSYTTSTHTSYEQYF.

This clonotype has a single count. This chain uses TRBV6-1 with TRBJ1-6; D call uncertain. Germline assignment: CDR1 MNHNS and CDR2 SASEGT. CDR3 length: 16 residues. V lost 8 bases to trimming and J lost 4 bases, with 18 bases between them. For the CDR3, the DNA is TGTGCCAGCCTACCTATGGGAGCCTTTTATAATTCACCCCTCCACTTT. Its translation: CASLPMGAFYNSPLHF.

This clonotype has at least ten counts. The rearrangement joins TRBV6-1 to TRBJ2-6; 8 nucleotides agree with TRBD1. The CDR3 is 17 amino acids. Germline CDR1 MNHNS, CDR2 SASEGT. V gave up 6 bases and J gave up 0 bases; unmatched junction bases: 7. The CDR3 protein is CASSKGQVISGANVLTF. CDR3 nucleotides: TGTGCCAGCAGCAAGGGACAGGTCATCTCTGGGGCCAACGTCCTGACTTTC.

This clonotype was recorded at least ten times. The chain links TRBV10-3 to TRBJ1-1; TRBD1 is a possible D gene (6 bases). CDR1 is ENHRY and CDR2 is SYGVKD in the germline V gene. Trimming removed 4 bases at V and 2 bases at J, with 14 bases between. This CDR3 region has 15 residues. For the CDR3, the DNA is TGTGCCATCAGTGCCCGACAGGACAAAAACACTGAAGCTTTCTTT. Protein sequence: CAISARQDKNTEAFF.

The rearrangement uses TRBV10-3 and TRBJ2-7, with D perhaps matching TRBD1 or TRBD2 (5 bases each). Trimming removed 10 bases at V and 6 bases at J, with 25 bases between. The length of the CDR3 is 15 residues. In germline, CDR1 is ENHRY, CDR2 SYGVKD. In DNA, the CDR3 is TGTGCCAGCAGCAGGGAGCCAGGCGTGCTTTTCGAGCAGTACTTC. Protein sequence: CASSREPGVLFEQYF.

Concerning this clonotype itself: The junction shows a germline mismatch at one end, possibly a read error. The chain has TRBV24-1 and TRBJ2-7; a weak D match, TRBD1 (6 bases). Germline CDR1 is KGHDR and CDR2 is SFDVKD. The CDR3 length is 15 residues. In nucleotides, the CDR3 is TGTGCCACCAGTGTAGACAGGACCCTCTCCTCCGAGCAGTACTTC. It yields the protein CATSVDRTLSSEQYF.

The V and J genes are TRBV10-3 and TRBJ2-7; no definite D call. V was shortened by 7 bases and J by 0 bases, with 13 bases between the two germline ends. The CDR3 contains 14 residues. Looked up from germline, CDR1 is ENHRY and CDR2 is SYGVKD. CDR3 DNA: TGTGCCATCAATCAGGCCCAGAGCTCCTACGAGCAGTACTTC. The encoded protein is CAINQAQSSYEQYF.

Worth noting for this clonotype: A read error may account for a junction end that differs from germline. The chain joins TRBV7-2 to TRBJ2-7, with D maybe TRBD2 (6 bases). The CDR3 length is 16 residues. Germline CDR1 SGHTA, CDR2 FQGNSA. CDR3 nucleotide sequence: TGCGCCAGCAGCCAAGGACTTGGGACTTTGTCCTACGAGCAGTACTTC. This sequence encodes CASSQGLGTLSYEQYF.

This chain joins TRBV20-1 and TRBJ2-3; TRBD2 agrees at 8 bases. The germline V gene has CDR1 DFQATT and CDR2 SNEGSKA (reference sequence). The V segment lost 3 bases and the J segment 3 bases; nucleotides outside the gene matches: 5. This CDR3 spans 14 amino acids. DNA for the CDR3: TGCAGTGCTAGTCGGGGGGGCCGTACAGATACGCAGTATTTT. It is translated as CSASRGGRTDTQYF.

This clonotype was observed a handful of times. The chain couples TRBV12-3 or TRBV12-4 to TRBJ2-7; 8 bases fit TRBD1. The CDR3 loop spans 16 amino acids. Germline trimming cut 1 base from V and 4 bases from J; bases unmatched to any gene: 9. For the CDR3, the DNA is TGTGCCAGCAGTTTAGTCCAGGGGGCGCAAAAGTACGAGCAGTACTTC. This gives the protein CASSLVQGAQKYEQYF.

There are many counts of this clonotype. This chain uses TRBV10-1 with TRBJ2-7; 11 bases line up with TRBD1. The CDR3 sequence is 14 residues long. Trimming removed 2 bases from V and 4 bases from J; junction bases left unmatched: 1. The V gene's germline CDR1 is WNHNN and CDR2 SYGVQD (reference sequence). The CDR3 loop is CASSEGTGGYEQYF. The CDR3 region has the DNA TGCGCCAGCAGTGAGGGGACAGGGGGATACGAGCAGTACTTC.

Regarding this clonotype: A junction end diverges from the germline sequence, so it may reflect a read error. The V call is TRBV10-3, the J call TRBJ2-7; a possible D gene is TRBD2 (5 bases). The CDR3 is 11 residues long. CDR1 and CDR2 (germline): ENHRY, SYGVKD. In DNA, the CDR3 is TGTGCCAGCAGGCGAGGGTACGAGCGGTACTTC. Its protein product is CASRRGYERYF.

For the CDR3, the DNA is TGTGCCAGCAGTAGACAGGCTATGCCCACCTCTGGGGCCAACGTCCTGACTTTC. As protein: CASSRQAMPTSGANVLTF. The chain employs TRBV27 and TRBJ2-6, with a weak D call TRBD1 (6 bases). The CDR3 sequence is 18 residues long. CDR1 and CDR2 (germline): MNHEY, SMNVEV (reference sequence). V was clipped by 5 bases and J by 0 bases, with 17 bases between them.

V and J are TRBV7-6 and TRBJ2-7; no firm D call. This CDR3 has 11 amino acids. In germline, CDR1 is SGHVS, CDR2 FNYEAQ. Trimming pared 1 base from V and 9 bases from J, leaving 7 bases between. This chain's CDR3 is CASSLGLGQYF. The CDR3 nucleotides are TGTGCCAGCAGCTTAGGCCTCGGGCAGTACTTC.